The T cell receptor (beta chain) under discussion was sequenced for a study of OX40 agonist ivuxolimab in advanced cancers. For the wider study: The costimulatory receptor OX40 (CD134) was targeted by ivuxolimab, a fully human IgG2 agonistic monoclonal antibody. The monotherapy dose-escalation portion (N ≈ 50 patients) of the phase I ivuxolimab trial is reported in the paper. Intravenous ivuxolimab was administered to patients every 2 weeks at six dose levels: 0.01, 0.1, 0.3, 1.5, 3 and 10 mg/kg. Peripheral TCRbeta sequencing aimed to test whether ivuxolimab altered TCR sequence diversity and caused clonal T-cell expansion. In the dose-escalation cohort, roughly 80% of patients were male, and the mean age was roughly 60 years, with a range of 23 to 79. Partial responses were achieved by three dose-escalation patients, of whom one had hepatocellular carcinoma and two had cutaneous melanoma. Of the roughly 52 dose-escalation patients, hepatocellular carcinoma was present in about 20, melanoma in approximately 15, renal cell carcinoma in 9 and head and neck cancer in 9. Patients were allowed to have had prior anti-PD-1, anti-PD-L1 or anti-CTLA-4 therapy, and around 37% of the dose-escalation patients had previously received checkpoint inhibitors.

With respect to this clone: There is no known antigen for this receptor. The record has no base qualities; no much larger clone is one base away.

Overall results and qualifications from the work: After ivuxolimab, CD8+ T cells had more expanded clones than CD4+ T cells on average. In the 0.1-3.0 mg/kg groups, partial responders had among the lowest normalized peripheral clonal expansion, particularly in CD8+ T cells. The antigen specificity of the clonally expanded peripheral T cells was not determined. Clonal expansion of both CD4+ and CD8+ blood T cells was observed from baseline to week 6 at doses 0.1 to 3.0 mg/kg. Low levels of normalized T-cell clonal expansion were also seen in some nonresponding patients.

CDR1 and CDR2 are read off the germline V gene as MGHRA and YSYEKL. The CDR3 covers 14 residues, taking in both the cysteine and the phenylalanine. Only the CDR3 DNA stays, 42 bases, in frame from base 1. Trimmed from V: 1 base; trimmed from J: 6 bases; junction bases lacking a gene match: 3. Genomic DNA was extracted from sorted cells for sequencing of the TCRbeta CDR3 region. The immunoSEQ Assay was used for sequencing of TCRbeta CDR3 regions. Held by TCRdb, this immuneACCESS table contains in-frame sequences only and omits some clones. Under half of the omission traces to an unresolved V gene where checked; the cause of the rest is unknown. The sample has 55,000 to 95,000 clones on record, around nine tenths of them singletons. The ten top clones hold approximately 2.8% of the sample. The trial excluded patients who had a history of autoimmune disease or who were on systemic immunosuppression. Peripheral blood for TCR sequencing was drawn from every dose cohort at baseline, at cycle 4 day 1 and at cycle 7 day 1. The samples were taken from a phase I, first-in-human, multicenter, open-label dose-escalation trial of ivuxolimab. Adults with locally advanced or metastatic head and neck squamous cell, hepatocellular, melanoma or renal cell carcinoma were enrolled in the trial. Before TCR sequencing, CD4+ T cells and CD8+ T cells were sorted from peripheral blood as separate populations.

The sample consisted of CD4+ or CD8+ T cells sorted from blood, taken in a trial of the OX40 agonist ivuxolimab. The sequence was collected from an adult with an advanced solid tumor such as melanoma, head and neck, liver or kidney cancer. The chain employs TRBV4-1 and TRBJ1-2, and 9 junction bases match TRBD1. In nucleotides, the sequence is TGCGCCAGCAGCCAAGCTGGACAGGGGAATGGCTACACCTTC. Its protein product is CASSQAGQGNGYTF.